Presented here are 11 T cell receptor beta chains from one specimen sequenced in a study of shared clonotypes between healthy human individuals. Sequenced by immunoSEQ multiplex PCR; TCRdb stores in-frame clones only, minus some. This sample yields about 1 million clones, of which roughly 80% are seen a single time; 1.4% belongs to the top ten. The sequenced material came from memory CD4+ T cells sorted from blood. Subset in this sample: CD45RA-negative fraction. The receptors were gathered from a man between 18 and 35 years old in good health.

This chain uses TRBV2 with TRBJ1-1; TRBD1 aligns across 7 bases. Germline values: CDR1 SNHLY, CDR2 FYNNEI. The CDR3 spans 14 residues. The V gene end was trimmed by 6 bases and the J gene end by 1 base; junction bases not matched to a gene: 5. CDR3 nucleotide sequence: TGTGCCAGCAGCCTGACAGGGCGGAACACTGAAGCTTTCTTT. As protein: CASSLTGRNTEAFF. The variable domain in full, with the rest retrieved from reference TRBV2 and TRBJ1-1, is EPEVTQTPSHQVTQMGQEVILRCVPISNHLYFYWYRQILGQKVEFLVSFYNNEISEKSEIFDDQFSVERPDGSNFTLKIRSTKLEDSAMYFCASSLTGRNTEAFFGQGTRLTVV.

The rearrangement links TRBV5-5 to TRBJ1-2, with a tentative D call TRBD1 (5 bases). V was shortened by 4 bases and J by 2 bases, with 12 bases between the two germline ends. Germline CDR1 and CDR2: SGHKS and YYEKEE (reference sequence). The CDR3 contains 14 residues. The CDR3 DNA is TGTGCCAGCAGCCCGGACGGGGGAAACTATGGCTACACCTTC. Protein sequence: CASSPDGGNYGYTF.

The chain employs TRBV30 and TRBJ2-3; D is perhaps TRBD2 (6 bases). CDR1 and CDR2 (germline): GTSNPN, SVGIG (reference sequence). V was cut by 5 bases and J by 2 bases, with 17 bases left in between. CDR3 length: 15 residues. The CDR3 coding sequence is TGTGCCTGGCACCCGACGGGGGACCCCACAGATACGCAGTATTTT. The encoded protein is CAWHPTGDPTDTQYF.

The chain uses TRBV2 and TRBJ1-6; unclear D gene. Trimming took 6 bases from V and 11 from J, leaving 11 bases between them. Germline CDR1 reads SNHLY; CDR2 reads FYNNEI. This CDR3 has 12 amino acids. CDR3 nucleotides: TGTGCCAGCAGCCTAGTCGTGGCACCCCTCCACTTT. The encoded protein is CASSLVVAPLHF.

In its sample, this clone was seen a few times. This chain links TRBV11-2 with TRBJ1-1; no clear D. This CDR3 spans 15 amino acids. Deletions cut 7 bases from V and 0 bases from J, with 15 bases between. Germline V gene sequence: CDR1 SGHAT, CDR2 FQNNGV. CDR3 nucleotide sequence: TGTGCCAGCATCCCTTCTGGGAGAGTGAACACTGAAGCTTTCTTT. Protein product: CASIPSGRVNTEAFF.

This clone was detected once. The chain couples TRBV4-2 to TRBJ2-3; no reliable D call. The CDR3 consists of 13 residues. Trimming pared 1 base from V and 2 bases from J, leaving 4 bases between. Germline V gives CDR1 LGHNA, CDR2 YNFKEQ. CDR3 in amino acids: CASSQGATDTQYF. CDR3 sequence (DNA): TGTGCCAGCAGCCAAGGGGCCACAGATACGCAGTATTTT.

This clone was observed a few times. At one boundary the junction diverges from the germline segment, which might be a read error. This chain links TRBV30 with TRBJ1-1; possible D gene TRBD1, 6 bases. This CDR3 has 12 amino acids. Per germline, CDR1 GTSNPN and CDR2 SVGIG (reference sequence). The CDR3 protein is CAWGLRRGASEF. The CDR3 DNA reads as TGTGCCTGGGGACTTCGGAGGGGGGCCTCCGAATTT.

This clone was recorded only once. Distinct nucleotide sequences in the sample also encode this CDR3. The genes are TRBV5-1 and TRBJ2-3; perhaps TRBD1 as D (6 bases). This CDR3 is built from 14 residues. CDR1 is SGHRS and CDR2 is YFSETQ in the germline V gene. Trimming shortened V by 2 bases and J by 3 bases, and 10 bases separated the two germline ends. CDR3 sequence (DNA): TGCGCCAGCAGCTTCTCGAGGGGGACAGATACGCAGTATTTT. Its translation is CASSFSRGTDTQYF.

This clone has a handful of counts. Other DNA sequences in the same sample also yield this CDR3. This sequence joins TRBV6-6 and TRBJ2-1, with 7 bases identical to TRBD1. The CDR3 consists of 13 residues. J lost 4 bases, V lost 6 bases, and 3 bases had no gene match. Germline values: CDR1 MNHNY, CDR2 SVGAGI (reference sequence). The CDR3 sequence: CASSQTGYNEQFF. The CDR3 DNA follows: TGTGCCAGCAGCCAGACAGGGTACAATGAGCAGTTCTTC.

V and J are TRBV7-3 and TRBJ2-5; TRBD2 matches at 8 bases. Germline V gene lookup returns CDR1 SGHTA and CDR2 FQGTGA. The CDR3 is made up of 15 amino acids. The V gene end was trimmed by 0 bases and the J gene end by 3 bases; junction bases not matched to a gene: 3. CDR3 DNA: TGTGCCAGCAGCTTAACAGGGACTAGGAAAGAGACCCAGTACTTC. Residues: CASSLTGTRKETQYF.

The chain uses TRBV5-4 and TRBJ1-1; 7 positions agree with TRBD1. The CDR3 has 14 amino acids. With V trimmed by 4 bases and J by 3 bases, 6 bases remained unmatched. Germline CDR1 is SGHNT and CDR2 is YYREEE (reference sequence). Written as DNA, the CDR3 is TGTGCCAGCAGCGCTCAGGGGGATGACACTGAAGCTTTCTTT. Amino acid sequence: CASSAQGDDTEAFF.